The 21 T cell receptor beta chains in this list originate from one sample, sequenced in a study of blood T cell repertoires in COVID-19. Some clones are missing from TCRdb's copy, which holds only in-frame ones; the method was immunoSEQ multiplex PCR. This sample has roughly 290,000 clones; around 89% occur once, and the top ten carry 0.75% to 0.9%. Sequenced input: peripheral blood. The receptors here all came from a man under 40 with acute or convalescent COVID-19.

This chain's CDR3 is CASISWGGVEPQHF. In DNA, the CDR3 is TGTGCCAGCATATCGTGGGGCGGTGTCGAGCCCCAGCATTTT. J is TRBJ1-5 and V is TRBV6-5; D perhaps matches TRBD1 (5 bases). CDR1 and CDR2 (germline): MNHEY, SVGAGI. The length of the CDR3 is 14 residues. V dropped 7 bases and J dropped 8 bases, with 18 bases sitting between them.

The rearrangement links TRBV5-1 to TRBJ1-1; D gene unclear. This CDR3 has 11 residues. Looked up from germline, CDR1 is SGHRS and CDR2 is YFSETQ. Deletions cut 5 bases from V and 7 bases from J, with 9 bases between. The CDR3 DNA is TGCGCCAGCAGGAGGGAAGGTGAAGCTTTCTTT. Translated, it gives CASRREGEAFF.

The chain couples TRBV5-5 to TRBJ1-2, with TRBD1 as a possible D gene (6 bases). There are 14 residues in the CDR3. CDR1 and CDR2 from the germline V gene are SGHKS and YYEKEE (reference sequence). The CDR3 protein is CATTGGGPIYGYTF. DNA of the CDR3: TGTGCAACAACGGGTGGGGGCCCCATCTATGGCTACACCTTC.

The gene calls are TRBV19 and TRBJ1-1; D is undetermined. V lost 11 bases and J 1 base, leaving 14 bases between the germline ends. CDR1 is LNHDA and CDR2 is SQIVND in the germline V gene (reference sequence). The CDR3 spans 13 residues. DNA of the CDR3: TGTGCCTGCTATGAGAGGGAGAACACTGAAGCTTTCTTT. It translates to CACYERENTEAFF.

The J gene is TRBJ1-1, the V gene TRBV12-5; TRBD1 might be the D (6 bases). CDR3 length: 13 residues. V was trimmed by 6 bases and J by 4 bases, leaving 12 bases between them. In germline, CDR1 is LGHNT, CDR2 FRNRAP. CDR3 sequence (DNA): TGTGCTAGTGGCCGGGCGGGGGCCACTGAAGCTTTCTTT. Translated, it gives CASGRAGATEAFF. The full variable domain, rest sourced from reference TRBV12-5 and TRBJ1-1, is DARVTQTPRHKVTEMGQEVTMRCQPILGHNTVFWYRQTMMQGLELLAYFRNRAPLDDSGMPKDRFSAEMPDATLATLKIQPSEPRDSAVYFCASGRAGATEAFFGQGTRLTVV.

This chain uses TRBV6-5 with TRBJ2-7, with D hard to call. Germline CDR1 MNHEY, CDR2 SVGAGI. The CDR3 is 12 residues long. V was trimmed by 5 bases and J by 5 bases, leaving 10 bases between them. The chain's CDR3 is CASSPSRNEQYF. As DNA, the CDR3 is TGTGCCAGCAGTCCCTCTAGGAACGAGCAGTACTTC.

The chain couples TRBV5-1 to TRBJ1-2, with 7 bases fitting TRBD1. Trimming at V came to 5 bases and at J to 3 bases, leaving 13 bases not matched to a gene. CDR1 SGHRS and CDR2 YFSETQ come from the germline V gene. There are 16 residues in the CDR3. The CDR3, as DNA: TGCGCCAGCAGATCTCCTCCGGGCGACAGGGACTATGGCTACACCTTC. Protein sequence: CASRSPPGDRDYGYTF. Filled out from reference TRBV5-1 and TRBJ1-2, the complete variable domain reads KAGVTQTPRYLIKTRGQQVTLSCSPISGHRSVSWYQQTPGQGLQFLFEYFSETQRNKGNFPGRFSGRQFSNSRSEMNVSTLELGDSALYLCASRSPPGDRDYGYTFGSGTRLTVV.

The chain combines TRBV12-3 or TRBV12-4 with TRBJ1-2; D ambiguous. The V end was cut by 5 bases, the J end by 1 base, with 8 bases between. The CDR3 covers 13 residues. CDR3 amino acids: CASSTEVNYGYTF. CDR3 nucleotides: TGTGCCAGCAGTACTGAAGTTAACTATGGCTACACCTTC.

This clone came up once. The chain joins TRBV25-1 to TRBJ2-7; D not resolved. Between the trimmed V and J ends, which lost 2 bases and 0 bases, there was a span of 5 bases. Germline CDR1 reads MGHDK; CDR2 reads SYGVNS. This CDR3 comprises 13 residues. The CDR3 sequence: CASSEPGSYEQYF. The DNA of the CDR3 is TGTGCCAGCAGTGAACCGGGCTCCTACGAGCAGTACTTC.

A single count supports this clone. The chain has TRBV7-9 and TRBJ1-2, with D possibly matching TRBD1 (6 bases). The CDR3 sequence is 12 residues long. V was trimmed by 4 bases and J by 12 bases, leaving 15 bases between them. Germline CDR1 SEHNR, CDR2 FQNEAQ (reference sequence). CDR3 sequence reads: CASSSGWGPNTF. The CDR3 DNA reads TGTGCCAGCAGCTCCGGGTGGGGGCCAAACACCTTC. Based on the CDR3 plus reference TRBV7-9 and TRBJ1-2, the full variable domain is DTGVSQNPRHKITKRGQNVTFRCDPISEHNRLYWYRQTLGQGPEFLTYFQNEAQLEKSRLLSDRFSAERPKGSFSTLEIQRTEQGDSAMYLCASSSGWGPNTFGSGTRLTVV.

This clone appeared once. The chain is built from TRBV28 and TRBJ2-1; D is undetermined. The V gene lost 2 bases and the J gene lost 0 bases, with 5 bases spanning the gap. The CDR3 totals 14 residues. CDR1 is MDHEN, CDR2 SYDVKM, per germline. CDR3 protein: CASSLRGSYNEQFF. The CDR3 nucleotides read TGTGCCAGCAGTTTAAGAGGCTCCTACAATGAGCAGTTCTTC.

V and J are TRBV5-1 and TRBJ2-7, with 7 bases aligning to TRBD1. The CDR3 has 15 amino acids. Trimming at V came to 6 bases and at J to 5 bases, leaving 14 bases not matched to a gene. The germline CDR1 and CDR2 sequences are SGHRS and YFSETQ. This CDR3 is CASTLLTGSGNEQYF. The CDR3, as DNA: TGCGCCAGCACCCTACTGACAGGGTCGGGCAACGAGCAGTACTTC. Based on the CDR3 plus reference TRBV5-1 and TRBJ2-7, the full variable domain is KAGVTQTPRYLIKTRGQQVTLSCSPISGHRSVSWYQQTPGQGLQFLFEYFSETQRNKGNFPGRFSGRQFSNSRSEMNVSTLELGDSALYLCASTLLTGSGNEQYFGPGTRLTVT.

The V and J genes are TRBV5-1 and TRBJ2-7; the match to TRBD2 covers 15 bases. With V trimmed by 3 bases and J by 4 bases, 5 bases remained unmatched. Germline V gene lookup returns CDR1 SGHRS and CDR2 YFSETQ. The CDR3 totals 16 residues. This chain's CDR3 is CASSWTSGRAGYEQYF. The CDR3 coding sequence is TGCGCCAGCAGCTGGACTAGCGGGAGGGCCGGATACGAGCAGTACTTC.

This chain uses TRBV4-1 with TRBJ2-7, with 9 bases lining up with TRBD2. This CDR3 has 17 residues. The trim removed 0 bases at V and 0 bases at J, leaving 6 bases unmatched. Germline assignment: CDR1 MGHRA and CDR2 YSYEKL. The chain's CDR3 is CASSQESRRGGSYEQYF. In DNA form, the CDR3 reads TGCGCCAGCAGCCAAGAGTCCCGGCGGGGGGGCTCCTACGAGCAGTACTTC.

This clone has only one observation. The chain links TRBV6-6 to TRBJ1-2; tentatively, D is TRBD1 (6 bases). CDR3 size: 15 residues. Trimming removed 6 bases at V and 0 bases at J, with 14 bases between. CDR1 is MNHNY, CDR2 SVGAGI, per germline (reference sequence). CDR3 sequence: CASSPSGVANYGYTF. CDR3 sequence (DNA): TGTGCCAGCAGCCCCTCAGGGGTCGCTAACTATGGCTACACCTTC.

J is TRBJ1-1 and V is TRBV7-9; no clear D. Germline V gene data show CDR1 as SEHNR and CDR2 as FQNEAQ (reference sequence). V lost 4 bases and J lost 3, with 6 bases in between. The length of the CDR3 is 12 residues. CDR3 bases: TGTGCCAGCAGCTCTCTGTACACTGAAGCTTTCTTT. Its protein is CASSSLYTEAFF.

This clone appeared a single time. The chain uses TRBV7-9 and TRBJ2-2; D is perhaps TRBD1 (6 bases). The length of the CDR3 is 15 residues. Trimming removed 3 bases from V and 6 bases from J, with 14 bases in between. CDR1 and CDR2 from the germline V gene are SEHNR and FQNEAQ (reference sequence). CDR3 bases: TGTGCCAGCAGCTTTTTCCAGGGGTTCCCCGGGGAGCTGTTTTTT. Its translation: CASSFFQGFPGELFF.

The V and J genes are TRBV14 and TRBJ1-2, with TRBD1 identical over 11 bases. The V gene end was trimmed by 1 base and the J gene end by 4 bases; junction bases not matched to a gene: 2. The germline CDR1 and CDR2 sequences are SGHDN and FVKESK. CDR3 length equals 15 residues. The CDR3 region is CASSQGTGGFYGYTF. CDR3 sequence (DNA): TGTGCCAGCAGCCAAGGGACAGGGGGCTTCTATGGCTACACCTTC.

V usage is TRBV6-5 and J usage is TRBJ1-2; a weak D match, TRBD1 (5 bases). With 3 bases removed from V and 6 bases from J, the gap between germline ends came to 11 bases. The CDR3 length is 13 residues. Germline CDR1 and CDR2: MNHEY and SVGAGI. The DNA for the CDR3 is TGTGCCAGCAGTTATTCAGGGTCTAATGGCTACACCTTC. It is translated as CASSYSGSNGYTF.

The gene calls are TRBV19 and TRBJ2-5, with a tentative D call TRBD2 (6 bases). V was pared by 1 base and J by 4 bases, with 16 bases between. Germline CDR1 LNHDA, CDR2 SQIVND (reference sequence). The CDR3 loop spans 16 amino acids. CDR3 sequence (DNA): TGTGCCAGTAGTATAGGATTTGGAGGGGTTAGAGAGACCCAGTACTTC. Its translation: CASSIGFGGVRETQYF.

V is TRBV10-3 and J is TRBJ1-2; no reliable D call. The CDR3 contains 12 residues. Germline V CDR1 and CDR2: ENHRY, SYGVKD. V lost 3 bases and J 7 bases, leaving 9 bases between the germline ends. CDR3 sequence reads: CAISDGFLGYTF. The CDR3 DNA reads as TGTGCCATCAGTGACGGGTTTCTTGGCTACACCTTC.